This passage covers 18 T cell receptor beta chains from one sample sequenced in a study of cytomegalovirus exposure and HLA in healthy donors. The PCR made use of 60 Vbeta and 13 Jbeta primers. Repertoires were generated with immunoSEQ multiplex PCR, while TCRdb's copy carries only in-frame clones and drops some. The sample totals around 160,000 clones. Sequences were obtained from PBMCs. These receptors were obtained from a woman in her fifties or sixties in good health and CMV-seronegative.

This chain connects TRBV5-1 to TRBJ1-1, with D possibly TRBD1 on 6 matching bases. This CDR3 has 15 amino acids. V dropped 7 bases and J dropped 7 bases, with 23 bases sitting between them. The germline V gene encodes CDR1 SGHRS and CDR2 YFSETQ. For the CDR3, the DNA is TGCGCCAGCGGGGAAACCGATACAGGGCCCAATGAAGCTTTCTTT. This sequence encodes CASGETDTGPNEAFF.

J is TRBJ1-5 and V is TRBV19, with a tentative D call TRBD1 (5 bases). V was trimmed by 7 bases and J by 2 bases, leaving 21 bases between them. The CDR3 runs 17 residues. Germline V gene sequence: CDR1 LNHDA, CDR2 SQIVND (reference sequence). The CDR3 spells CASTTWRGTPGNQPQHF. CDR3 bases: TGTGCCAGTACAACTTGGCGGGGGACTCCGGGCAATCAGCCCCAGCATTTT.

This chain joins TRBV5-1 and TRBJ2-7, with 10 bases aligning to TRBD1. The trim removed 2 bases at V and 4 bases at J, leaving 6 bases unmatched. Germline V gene lookup returns CDR1 SGHRS and CDR2 YFSETQ. The CDR3 runs to 15 residues. CDR3 sequence (DNA): TGCGCCAGCAGCTTTTCCGGGACAGGGGAGTACGAGCAGTACTTC. Amino acids: CASSFSGTGEYEQYF. The variable domain in full, with the rest retrieved from reference TRBV5-1 and TRBJ2-7, is KAGVTQTPRYLIKTRGQQVTLSCSPISGHRSVSWYQQTPGQGLQFLFEYFSETQRNKGNFPGRFSGRQFSNSRSEMNVSTLELGDSALYLCASSFSGTGEYEQYFGPGTRLTVT.

The chain links TRBV5-1 to TRBJ2-7, with TRBD1 as a possible D gene (6 bases). Germline values: CDR1 SGHRS, CDR2 YFSETQ. V was cut by 2 bases and J by 0 bases, with 12 bases left in between. CDR3 length equals 15 residues. The CDR3, as DNA: TGCGCCAGCAGCTTCCGTGAGGGGGACTCCTACGAGCAGTACTTC. Translating gives CASSFREGDSYEQYF.

J is TRBJ1-2 and V is TRBV6-1; weak D call: TRBD1 (5 bases). Germline loops: CDR1 MNHNS, CDR2 SASEGT. V gave up 9 bases and J gave up 2 bases, with 7 bases separating them. The CDR3 extends over 11 amino acids. CDR3 nucleotide sequence: TGTGCCAGTGGGGGGAACTATGGCTACACCTTC. It is translated as CASGGNYGYTF.

The chain uses TRBV4-2 and TRBJ2-3; 12 bases match TRBD2. V dropped 4 bases and J dropped 3; count of bases not matched to a gene: 5. CDR1 is LGHNA, CDR2 YNFKEQ, per germline. The CDR3 runs to 16 residues. CDR3 region: CASSPLAGGRTDTQYF. CDR3 coding DNA: TGTGCCAGCAGCCCTCTAGCGGGGGGGCGAACAGATACGCAGTATTTT.

This chain joins TRBV6-5 and TRBJ1-4; 8 bases are a match to TRBD1. The V and J ends lost 4 bases and 5 bases, in that order; junction bases with no gene match: 6. The germline V gene has CDR1 MNHEY and CDR2 SVGAGI. The CDR3 has 15 amino acids. The CDR3 sequence is CASSSSGTGNEKLFF. Written as DNA, the CDR3 is TGTGCCAGCAGTTCCTCCGGGACAGGCAATGAAAAACTGTTTTTT.

V gene TRBV6-5 combines with J gene TRBJ1-1; D perhaps matches TRBD1 (5 bases). The CDR3 covers 15 residues. The V end was cut by 4 bases, the J end by 1 base, with 13 bases between. CDR1 and CDR2 (germline): MNHEY, SVGAGI. For the CDR3, the DNA is TGTGCCAGCAGTTCCGACCCCGACAGGAACACTGAAGCTTTCTTT. Translation gives CASSSDPDRNTEAFF.

The chain couples TRBV6-1 to TRBJ2-2; 7 positions match TRBD1. Looked up from germline, CDR1 is MNHNS and CDR2 is SASEGT. The V segment lost 4 bases and the J segment 5 bases; nucleotides outside the gene matches: 7. The CDR3 consists of 15 residues. The CDR3 loop reads CASSGRQGGTGELFF. CDR3 DNA sequence: TGTGCCAGCAGTGGTCGACAGGGTGGGACCGGGGAGCTGTTTTTT.

This chain links TRBV2 with TRBJ2-7, with unresolved D. The V end lost 5 bases, the J end lost 2 bases, and 19 bases lay between the germline ends. The CDR3 sequence is 16 residues long. In germline, CDR1 is SNHLY, CDR2 FYNNEI. DNA for the CDR3: TGTGCCAGCAGTAGGTCCGCCGGAGACTTCGCCTACGAGCAGTACTTC. This sequence encodes CASSRSAGDFAYEQYF. Filled out from reference TRBV2 and TRBJ2-7, the complete variable domain reads EPEVTQTPSHQVTQMGQEVILRCVPISNHLYFYWYRQILGQKVEFLVSFYNNEISEKSEIFDDQFSVERPDGSNFTLKIRSTKLEDSAMYFCASSRSAGDFAYEQYFGPGTRLTVT.

The chain has TRBV5-1 and TRBJ1-4; TRBD1 is a possible D gene (6 bases). V lost 5 bases and J 6 bases, leaving 14 bases between the germline ends. CDR1 is SGHRS and CDR2 is YFSETQ in the germline V gene. The CDR3 sequence is 14 residues long. CDR3 sequence: CASRQGLQDEKLFF. CDR3 coding DNA: TGCGCCAGCAGACAGGGCCTCCAGGATGAAAAACTGTTTTTT. The whole variable domain, filled in from reference TRBV5-1 and TRBJ1-4, reads KAGVTQTPRYLIKTRGQQVTLSCSPISGHRSVSWYQQTPGQGLQFLFEYFSETQRNKGNFPGRFSGRQFSNSRSEMNVSTLELGDSALYLCASRQGLQDEKLFFGSGTQLSVL.

This chain joins TRBV6-5 and TRBJ2-5, with 8 bases identical to TRBD2. This CDR3 has 15 residues. The germline V gene encodes CDR1 MNHEY and CDR2 SVGAGI. V lost 2 bases to trimming and J lost 5 bases; unmatched junction nucleotides: 7. CDR3 region: CASSYAHPGGETQYF. CDR3 bases: TGTGCCAGCAGTTACGCCCATCCGGGAGGGGAGACCCAGTACTTC.

The CDR3 coding sequence is TGCGCCAGCAGCCAAAAGGGGGGGGACGAGCAGTACTTC. This gives the protein CASSQKGGDEQYF. The chain carries TRBV4-1 and TRBJ2-7; TRBD2 might be the D (7 bases). Germline CDR1 and CDR2: MGHRA and YSYEKL. Between the trimmed V and J ends, which lost 2 bases and 5 bases, there was a span of 10 bases. The CDR3 is 13 residues long.

J is TRBJ2-2 and V is TRBV18; TRBD1 matches at 7 bases. V gave up 3 bases and J gave up 2 bases; unmatched junction bases: 3. This CDR3 is 15 amino acids long. The germline V gene has CDR1 KGHSH and CDR2 LQKENI. CDR3 in amino acids: CASSPDRLNTGELFF. The CDR3 DNA reads as TGTGCCAGCTCACCGGACAGGCTAAACACCGGGGAGCTGTTTTTT.

The gene calls are TRBV6-5 and TRBJ1-2; TRBD1 aligns across 7 bases. Losses at the gene ends were 10 bases for V and 3 bases for J; bases not matched to a gene: 5. This CDR3 contains 12 residues. The V gene's germline CDR1 is MNHEY and CDR2 SVGAGI. CDR3 sequence reads: CATPGTDYGYTF. DNA for the CDR3: TGTGCCACCCCCGGGACAGACTATGGCTACACCTTC.

The chain carries TRBV13 and TRBJ2-1; D is undetermined. CDR3 length: 16 amino acids. Germline values: CDR1 PRHDT, CDR2 FYEKMQ (reference sequence). V was shortened by 1 base and J by 1 base, with 11 bases between the two germline ends. The CDR3 is CASSLVNSASYNEQFF. The CDR3 coding sequence is TGTGCCAGCAGCTTAGTTAACTCAGCGTCCTACAATGAGCAGTTCTTC.

The chain is built from TRBV5-1 and TRBJ2-3; 15 bases align to TRBD2. CDR1 is SGHRS, CDR2 YFSETQ, per germline. The CDR3 is 18 residues long. V lost 2 bases to trimming and J lost 5 bases; unmatched junction nucleotides: 9. The DNA for the CDR3 is TGCGCCAGCAGCTTCGGGACTAGCGGGGGGTTAGGGGGAGATACGCAGTATTTT. As protein: CASSFGTSGGLGGDTQYF.

The CDR3 sequence is CASSPGQLYNEQFF. The CDR3 DNA is TGTGCCAGTAGTCCGGGACAGTTGTACAATGAGCAGTTCTTC. This rearrangement joins TRBV19 to TRBJ2-1; 7 nucleotides match TRBD1. There are 14 residues in the CDR3. J was trimmed by 4 bases and V by 5 bases; bases with no gene match: 5. The germline V gene encodes CDR1 LNHDA and CDR2 SQIVND (reference sequence).